The text below deals with one TCR beta chain. Its antigen is still unknown. In germline, CDR1 is SGDLS, CDR2 YYNGEE. V was shortened by 0 bases and J by 5 bases, with 14 bases between the two germline ends. The CDR3 contains 15 residues. This entry belongs to a study of T cell responses to AZD1222 COVID-19 vaccine. Findings and caveats of the study: Among spike-specific TCRs, nearly half reportedly target unmutated variant regions. White British ancestry dominated among donors, who included more females, and clonal diversity was possibly underestimated. Regions 160-218 and 743-854 dominated among vaccine-associated CD4 TCRs spanning spike.

Profiled with immunoSEQ multiplex PCR; TCRdb holds only in-frame clones, not every one. This sample has 90,000 to 120,000 clones, with about 90% found just once. V is TRBV9 and J is TRBJ1-2, with no clear D. This clonotype was obtained from an adult who received the AZD1222 COVID-19 vaccine. Sequenced here: peripheral blood, sampled 28 days after the second AZD1222 dose. This chain's CDR3 is CASSVEAGRRYGYTF. CDR3 bases: TGTGCCAGCAGCGTAGAGGCAGGCAGGCGATATGGCTACACCTTC.